The 7 T cell receptor beta chains presented below share a single source sample, sequenced in a study of T cell repertoires in cytomegalovirus infection. TCRdb fed the reads into MiXCR, producing one record per CDR3 protein. The table records about 100,000 distinct CDR3 sequences, about 22% of them present only once. The sample taken for sequencing was CD8+ T cells from PBMCs. All receptors come from a human donor in good health (CMV status not recorded). Some clones in this sample may be carry-over from other donors' samples.

This clonotype was observed a single time. The genes are TRBV19 and TRBJ2-4; the match to TRBD1 covers 7 bases. CDR3 length: 15 residues. J was trimmed by 2 bases and V by 6 bases; bases with no gene match: 7. Germline-derived CDR1 and CDR2 are LNHDA and SQIVND (reference sequence). CDR3: CASRDDRAPKNIQYF. The CDR3 nucleotides read TGTGCCAGTAGAGACGACAGGGCTCCCAAAAACATTCAGTACTTC.

The rearrangement joins TRBV7-2 to TRBJ2-7; D remains ambiguous. Trimming pared 3 bases from V and 3 bases from J, leaving 6 bases between. Germline CDR1 SGHTA, CDR2 FQGNSA. CDR3 size: 12 residues. CDR3 nucleotides: TGTGCCAGCAGCTTCCCCGGCTACGAGCAGTACTTC. It translates to CASSFPGYEQYF.

The V and J genes are TRBV12-3 or TRBV12-4 and TRBJ2-7; D gene uncertain. V was trimmed by 1 base and J by 2 bases, leaving 9 bases between them. This CDR3 comprises 14 residues. CDR3 nucleotide sequence: TGTGCCAGCAGTTTAGACCAGGCCCCCTACGAGCAGTACTTC. It encodes CASSLDQAPYEQYF.

This clonotype occurred many times. This chain joins TRBV7-8 and TRBJ2-3; 7 bases are a match to TRBD1. There are 16 residues in the CDR3. Germline V gene data show CDR1 as SGHVS and CDR2 as FQNEAQ. The junction had 4 bases not matched to a gene; V was cut back by 1 base and J by 0 bases. DNA of the CDR3: TGTGCCAGCAGCTTAGTACAGGGGTCAAGCACAGATACGCAGTATTTT. It is translated as CASSLVQGSSTDTQYF.

V usage is TRBV7-9 and J usage is TRBJ1-4; D is ambiguous. With 6 bases removed from V and 5 bases from J, the gap between germline ends came to 19 bases. This CDR3 region has 16 residues. Germline V gives CDR1 SEHNR, CDR2 FQNEAQ (reference sequence). For the CDR3, the DNA is TGTGCCAGCAGATCCCAACATGAGGGCCGAAATGAAAAACTGTTTTTT. Its protein product is CASRSQHEGRNEKLFF.

This rearrangement joins TRBV9 to TRBJ2-1, with 8 bases identical to TRBD2. This CDR3 has 17 residues. Trimming at V came to 2 bases and at J to 5 bases, leaving 12 bases not matched to a gene. Germline loops: CDR1 SGDLS, CDR2 YYNGEE. In DNA form, the CDR3 reads TGTGCCAGCAGCGTTTACCCTGGGGCGGGGGGAAACAATGAGCAGTTCTTC. Translation gives CASSVYPGAGGNNEQFF.

The rearrangement links TRBV6-6 to TRBJ2-7; 8 nucleotides line up with TRBD1. V lost 6 bases and J lost 1; bases outside the gene matches: 5. Germline lookup yields CDR1 MNHNY and CDR2 SVGAGI (reference sequence). CDR3 length equals 14 residues. The CDR3 DNA follows: TGTGCCAGCAGAGACAGGGGTACTTCCTACGAGCAGTACTTC. Protein sequence: CASRDRGTSYEQYF.